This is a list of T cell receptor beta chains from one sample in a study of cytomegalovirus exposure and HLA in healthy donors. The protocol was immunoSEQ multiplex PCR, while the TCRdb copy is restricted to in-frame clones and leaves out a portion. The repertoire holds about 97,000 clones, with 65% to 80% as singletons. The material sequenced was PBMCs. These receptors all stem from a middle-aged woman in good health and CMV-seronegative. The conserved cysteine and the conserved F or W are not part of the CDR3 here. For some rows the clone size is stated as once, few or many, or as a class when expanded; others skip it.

ASSLIASRDTQY,TRBV6-6,-
ALATDNYGYT,TRBV19,-
AWSLDRPYEQY,TRBV30,-
ASSTLAGVKDEQF,TRBV19,-
ASSLLTGSETQY,TRBV7-2,few
ATSSTGTSGEKLF,TRBV15,-
AWSNEGANGANVLT,TRBV30,once
ASSRTGVPNEKLF,TRBV6-6,once
AISGTVQETQY,TRBV10-3,few
ASSLWQTNTGELF,TRBV6-6,-
ASSYLAGGPSTQY,TRBV6-5,few
ASSQLQGQPQH,TRBV4-3,-
ASRREGSYEQY,TRBV6-6,few
ASSPDSGGVGEKLF,TRBV28,few
ASSAGQRVGELF,TRBV11-3,-
ASSFPGLAAYEQF,TRBV28,-
ASSVSGQGVGAF,TRBV19,few
ASSSYALAYNEQF,TRBV27,-
ASSEDLDWTTNYGYT,TRBV6-1,-
ASSLNGPGDTQY,TRBV18,-
ASSPRGVGTDTQY,TRBV28,-
ASSPQGGGDTQY,TRBV2,-